This T cell receptor (beta chain) was recovered during a study of T-cell memory formation after mild COVID-19. Study-wide results and caveats: Shrinking CD4+ clones were chiefly CM and EM; CD8+ ones were chiefly EMRA. Second-wave clones peaking on day 37 lacked confirmed SARS-CoV-2 specificity.

A word on this clonotype: What it binds is not known.

The CDR3 consists of 13 residues. V lost 3 bases and J lost 9, with 12 bases in between. TCRdb fed the 5' RACE reads into MiXCR, producing one record per CDR3 protein. The sample includes some 160,000 distinct CDR3 sequences, 10% to 15% of them seen just once. This chain links TRBV12-3 or TRBV12-4 with TRBJ2-1; possibly TRBD1 for D (6 bases). The sequence was obtained from a man between 18 and 29 years old who had mild COVID-19 (a few samples of this study predate the infection). Cell type and time point are not known. Sequenced: PBMCs or a T cell subset sorted from them (not recorded which). The CDR3, as DNA: TGTGCCAGCAGTTTTCAGGGACAAGGTGAGCAGTTCTTC. It translates to CASSFQGQGEQFF.